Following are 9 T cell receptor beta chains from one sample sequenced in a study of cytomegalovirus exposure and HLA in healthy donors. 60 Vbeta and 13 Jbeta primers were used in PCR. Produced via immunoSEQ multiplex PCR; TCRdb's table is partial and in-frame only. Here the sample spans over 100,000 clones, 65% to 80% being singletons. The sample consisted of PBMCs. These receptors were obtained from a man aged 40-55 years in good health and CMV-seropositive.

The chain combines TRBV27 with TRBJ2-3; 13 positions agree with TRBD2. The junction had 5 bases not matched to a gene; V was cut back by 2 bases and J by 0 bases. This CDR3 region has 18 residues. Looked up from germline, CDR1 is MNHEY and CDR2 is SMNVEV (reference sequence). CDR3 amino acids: CASSLPGLAGKSTDTQYF. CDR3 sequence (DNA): TGTGCCAGCAGTTTACCGGGACTAGCGGGAAAAAGCACAGATACGCAGTATTTT.

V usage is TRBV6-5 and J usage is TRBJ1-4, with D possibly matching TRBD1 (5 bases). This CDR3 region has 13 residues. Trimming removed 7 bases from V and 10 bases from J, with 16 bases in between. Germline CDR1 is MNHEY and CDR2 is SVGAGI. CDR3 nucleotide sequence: TGTGCCAGCACCCAAACGGGGGACGGAAAACTGTTTTTT. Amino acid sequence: CASTQTGDGKLFF.

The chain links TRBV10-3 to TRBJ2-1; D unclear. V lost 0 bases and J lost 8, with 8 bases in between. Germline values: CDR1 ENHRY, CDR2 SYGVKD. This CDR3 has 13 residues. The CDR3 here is CAISESERDEQFF. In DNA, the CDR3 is TGTGCCATCAGTGAGTCTGAACGGGATGAGCAGTTCTTC.

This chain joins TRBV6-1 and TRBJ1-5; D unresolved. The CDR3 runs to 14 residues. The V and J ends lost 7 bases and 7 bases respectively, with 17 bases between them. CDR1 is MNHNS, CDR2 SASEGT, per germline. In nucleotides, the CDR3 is TGTGCCAGCATGCGGGGATCCGCGTCGCAGCCCCAGCATTTT. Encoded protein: CASMRGSASQPQHF.

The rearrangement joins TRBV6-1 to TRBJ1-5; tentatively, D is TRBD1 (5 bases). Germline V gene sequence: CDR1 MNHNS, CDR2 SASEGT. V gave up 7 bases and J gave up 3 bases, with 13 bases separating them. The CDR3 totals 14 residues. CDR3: CASKGWGVNQPQHF. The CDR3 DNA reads TGTGCCAGCAAGGGGTGGGGGGTCAATCAGCCCCAGCATTTT.

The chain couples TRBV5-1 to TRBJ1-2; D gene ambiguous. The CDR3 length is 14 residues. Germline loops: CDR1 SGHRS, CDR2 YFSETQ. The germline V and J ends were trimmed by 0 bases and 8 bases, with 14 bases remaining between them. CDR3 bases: TGCGCCAGCAGCTTGGCCTACAGTCTCCGGGGCTACACCTTC. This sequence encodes CASSLAYSLRGYTF.

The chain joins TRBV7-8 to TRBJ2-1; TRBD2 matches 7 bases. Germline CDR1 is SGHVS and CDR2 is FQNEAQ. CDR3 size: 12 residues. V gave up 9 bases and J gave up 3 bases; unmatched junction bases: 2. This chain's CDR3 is CASGGDYNEQFF. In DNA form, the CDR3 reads TGTGCCAGTGGGGGGGACTACAATGAGCAGTTCTTC. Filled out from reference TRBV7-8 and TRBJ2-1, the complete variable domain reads GAGVSQSPRYKVAKRGQDVALRCDPISGHVSLFWYQQALGQGPEFLTYFQNEAQLDKSGLPSDRFFAERPEGSVSTLKIQRTQQEDSAVYLCASGGDYNEQFFGPGTRLTVL.

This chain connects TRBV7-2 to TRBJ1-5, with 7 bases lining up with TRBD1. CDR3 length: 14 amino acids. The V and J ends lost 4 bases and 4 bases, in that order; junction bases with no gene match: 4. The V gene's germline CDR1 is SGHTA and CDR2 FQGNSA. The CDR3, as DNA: TGTGCCAGCAGCTCGGACAGGAGAAATCAGCCCCAGCATTTT. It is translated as CASSSDRRNQPQHF.

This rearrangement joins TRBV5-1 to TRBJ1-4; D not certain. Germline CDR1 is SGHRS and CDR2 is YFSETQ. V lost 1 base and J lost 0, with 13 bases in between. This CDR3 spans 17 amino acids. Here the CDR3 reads CASSLFPQTATNEKLFF. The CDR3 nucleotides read TGCGCCAGCAGCTTGTTTCCCCAAACGGCAACTAATGAAAAACTGTTTTTT.